This T cell receptor beta chain was recovered during a study of blood T cell repertoires in COVID-19. Study-level information: Researchers got acute and convalescent COVID-19 samples from the United States, Italy and Spain.

The study drew participants aged roughly 18 to 95 years from about two dozen US areas. In assigning cohorts, the study relied on participant-reported clinical history. As handled by the study authors: Reference gene primer amplification gave estimated nucleated cell counts. This table comes from immunoSEQ multiplex PCR, and its TCRdb copy is limited to in-frame clones, with some not included. Clone size and V and J calls were adopted from that table, with D and trimming inferred from the DNA. The sample lists about 240,000 clones, 75% to 90% occurring once. The V end was cut by 2 bases, the J end by 2 bases, with 10 bases between. The CDR3 totals 15 residues. Germline V gene data show CDR1 as LNHDA and CDR2 as SQIVND (reference sequence).

The chain joins TRBV19 to TRBJ2-4; D is unresolved. The TCR originated in a woman younger than 45 who had recovered from COVID-19. Sequenced: PBMCs or T cells enriched from blood (not recorded which). The CDR3 region has the DNA TGTGCCAGTAGTATATCTAGTCAGCCCAAAAACATTCAGTACTTC. This sequence encodes CASSISSQPKNIQYF.